This entry lists 32 T cell receptor beta chains sequenced from one sample in a study of cytomegalovirus exposure and HLA in healthy donors. This PCR relied on a set of 60 Vbeta primers and 13 Jbeta primers. The repertoire was sequenced with immunoSEQ multiplex PCR; TCRdb's copy has only in-frame clones and lacks some. The sample carries 90,000 to 120,000 clones, over 9% recorded once. Sequenced input: PBMCs. The receptors stem from a man aged 35 to 55 in good health and CMV-seropositive.

V is TRBV27 and J is TRBJ1-1; D may be TRBD1 (6 bases). V gave up 6 bases and J gave up 1 base, with 18 bases separating them. The CDR3 has 16 amino acids. Germline assignment: CDR1 MNHEY and CDR2 SMNVEV (reference sequence). CDR3 residues: CASSDYGGTQNTEAFF. Written as DNA, the CDR3 is TGTGCCAGCAGCGACTACGGGGGGACACAGAACACTGAAGCTTTCTTT.

This chain connects TRBV29-1 to TRBJ2-7, with TRBD2 identical over 11 bases. V dropped 8 bases and J dropped 2; count of bases not matched to a gene: 11. The germline V gene has CDR1 SQVTM and CDR2 ANQGSEA. CDR3 size: 15 residues. CDR3 nucleotides: TGCAGCATTATCATAATAGCGGGAGGGCCCTACGAGCAGTACTTC. Amino acid sequence: CSIIIIAGGPYEQYF.

The chain couples TRBV28 to TRBJ2-7, with a tentative D call TRBD2 (6 bases). V dropped 4 bases and J dropped 3 bases, with 19 bases sitting between them. The CDR3 contains 16 residues. Germline CDR1 reads MDHEN; CDR2 reads SYDVKM. The DNA of the CDR3 is TGTGCCAGCAGTTACCCCTTCGGGGAGGACGGCTACGAGCAGTACTTC. Translated, it gives CASSYPFGEDGYEQYF. The variable domain in full, completed from reference TRBV28 and TRBJ2-7, reads DVKVTQSSRYLVKRTGEKVFLECVQDMDHENMFWYRQDPGLGLRLIYFSYDVKMKEKGDIPEGYSVSREKKERFSLILESASTNQTSMYLCASSYPFGEDGYEQYFGPGTRLTVT.

V and J are TRBV12-5 and TRBJ2-5, with 8 bases matching TRBD2. Germline V gene sequence: CDR1 LGHNT, CDR2 FRNRAP. CDR3 length: 15 residues. With V trimmed by 0 bases and J by 2 bases, 2 bases remained unmatched. The CDR3, as DNA: TGTGCTAGTGGTTTGGTAATAGCGGGACAAGAGACCCAGTACTTC. This translates into CASGLVIAGQETQYF.

The chain recombines TRBV4-1 with TRBJ2-5; TRBD1 agrees at 9 bases. With the DNA end fitting TRBJ2-7 better, the J assignment may be wrong. The CDR3 runs 15 residues. CDR1 is MGHRA, CDR2 YSYEKL, per germline. In nucleotides, the CDR3 is TGCGCCAGCAGCCAACCTCGGGACAGGGTCTACGAGCAGTACTTC. Its protein product is CASSQPRDRVYEQYF.

This clone showed up just a few times. The chain is built from TRBV6-4 and TRBJ2-3; TRBD2 might be the D (6 bases). Trimming pared 1 base from V and 0 bases from J, leaving 11 bases between. The CDR3 contains 16 residues. CDR1 and CDR2 from the germline V gene are MRHNA and SNTAGT. The CDR3 sequence: CASSDWRGSSTDTQYF. In DNA, the CDR3 is TGTGCCAGCAGTGACTGGAGGGGCTCTAGCACAGATACGCAGTATTTT.

This clone was recorded many times. The chain combines TRBV11-2 with TRBJ2-7; 10 bases map to TRBD2. V lost 1 base to trimming and J lost 3 bases; unmatched junction nucleotides: 9. The germline V gene has CDR1 SGHAT and CDR2 FQNNGV. The CDR3 is 17 residues long. The CDR3: CASSLGLSSGSIYEQYF. CDR3 in DNA: TGTGCCAGCAGCTTAGGGCTTTCTAGCGGGAGTATCTACGAGCAGTACTTC.

This clone was detected a few times. The genes are TRBV5-1 and TRBJ2-3; tentatively, D is TRBD2 (6 bases). The CDR3 spans 15 residues. Trimming took off 5 bases at V and 5 bases at J, with 18 bases between the two ends. The V gene's germline CDR1 is SGHRS and CDR2 YFSETQ. CDR3 sequence: CASRLVGGPEDTQYF. CDR3 sequence (DNA): TGCGCCAGCAGACTGGTAGGAGGGCCTGAAGATACGCAGTATTTT.

DNA of the CDR3: TGCGCCAGCAGCTTGGGTACAGGTCCTTTGGGGTCCTACAATGAGCAGTTCTTC. It yields the protein CASSLGTGPLGSYNEQFF. V and J are TRBV5-1 and TRBJ2-1; tentatively, D is TRBD1 (5 bases). There are 18 residues in the CDR3. Between the trimmed V and J ends, which lost 0 bases and 1 base, there was a span of 17 bases. Germline-derived CDR1 and CDR2 are SGHRS and YFSETQ.

This clone was counted a few times. This chain joins TRBV11-3 and TRBJ2-1, with D perhaps matching TRBD2 (5 bases). The CDR3 is made up of 15 amino acids. The germline V gene encodes CDR1 SGHNT and CDR2 YENEEA. V lost 6 bases, J lost 3 bases, and 15 bases lay in between. The CDR3 reads CASSAGRGIYNEQFF. The CDR3 bases are TGTGCCAGCAGTGCCGGCAGAGGGATCTACAATGAGCAGTTCTTC.

The chain has TRBV9 and TRBJ2-3; 8 nucleotides line up with TRBD2. The CDR3 runs 15 residues. The J segment lost 2 bases and the V segment lost 3 bases, leaving 5 bases of the junction unmatched. Germline assignment: CDR1 SGDLS and CDR2 YYNGEE. The DNA for the CDR3 is TGTGCCAGCAGCGGGGGACTAGACTACACAGATACGCAGTATTTT. Its translation: CASSGGLDYTDTQYF.

The rearrangement uses TRBV28 and TRBJ2-7; 13 nucleotides align to TRBD2. This CDR3 is built from 17 residues. Germline loops: CDR1 MDHEN, CDR2 SYDVKM. After removal of 4 bases from V and 2 bases from J, the junction contained 8 bases not matched to a gene. CDR3 bases: TGTGCCAGCAGTTCTCCGGGACTAGCGGGAAACCCCTACGAGCAGTACTTC. Protein sequence: CASSSPGLAGNPYEQYF.

This clone was recorded a few times. The chain recombines TRBV13 with TRBJ2-1, with 9 bases identical to TRBD2. The CDR3 consists of 16 residues. J gave up 5 bases and V 3 bases, and 8 bases lay outside the gene matches. In germline, CDR1 is PRHDT, CDR2 FYEKMQ (reference sequence). The CDR3 loop is CASSFPGGRDHNEQFF. Here the CDR3 DNA reads TGTGCCAGCAGCTTCCCTGGCGGGAGGGACCACAATGAGCAGTTCTTC.

J is TRBJ2-7 and V is TRBV4-2; 8 bases line up with TRBD2. Unmatched junction bases numbered 2, after V lost 0 bases and J lost 4 bases. CDR1 and CDR2 (germline): LGHNA, YNFKEQ. The CDR3 covers 14 residues. The CDR3 sequence: CASSQESGSYEQYF. The CDR3 nucleotides are TGTGCCAGCAGCCAAGAGAGCGGGAGTTACGAGCAGTACTTC.

The V call is TRBV15, the J call TRBJ1-1; D call uncertain. V lost 3 bases, J lost 3 bases, and 8 bases lay in between. Looked up from germline, CDR1 is LNHNV and CDR2 is YYDKDF (reference sequence). The CDR3 runs to 13 residues. CDR3 sequence reads: CATSSLFDTEAFF. The DNA of the CDR3 is TGTGCCACCAGCAGTCTTTTCGACACTGAAGCTTTCTTT. Combining the CDR3 with reference TRBV15 and TRBJ1-1 gives the whole variable domain DAMVIQNPRYQVTQFGKPVTLSCSQTLNHNVMYWYQQKSSQAPKLLFHYYDKDFNNEADTPDNFQSRRPNTSFCFLDIRSPGLGDTAMYLCATSSLFDTEAFFGQGTRLTVV.

This clone came up a few times. The chain links TRBV5-4 to TRBJ2-1; tentatively, D is TRBD2 (5 bases). The germline V and J ends were trimmed by 1 base and 9 bases, with 11 bases remaining between them. Germline V gives CDR1 SGHNT, CDR2 YYREEE (reference sequence). This CDR3 has 13 amino acids. CDR3: CASSLRGPGEQFF. In nucleotides, the CDR3 is TGTGCCAGCAGCTTGAGAGGGCCGGGTGAGCAGTTCTTC. Together with reference TRBV5-4 and TRBJ2-1, the CDR3 gives the full variable domain: ETGVTQSPTHLIKTRGQQVTLRCSSQSGHNTVSWYQQALGQGPQFIFQYYREEENGRGNFPPRFSGLQFPNYSSELNVNALELDDSALYLCASSLRGPGEQFFGPGTRLTVL.

This clone was found a few times. The chain links TRBV6-4 to TRBJ2-1; no definite D call. The CDR3 runs 16 residues. V shed 4 bases and J shed 5 bases, with 18 bases lying between them. Germline values: CDR1 MRHNA, CDR2 SNTAGT. Here the CDR3 DNA reads TGTGCCAGCAGTGGAACCCCCGGCGCGGCGAACAATGAGCAGTTCTTC. Its protein is CASSGTPGAANNEQFF.

The genes are TRBV30 and TRBJ1-3; D call uncertain. Germline V gene sequence: CDR1 GTSNPN, CDR2 SVGIG (reference sequence). The CDR3 runs 15 residues. V was trimmed by 3 bases and J by 2 bases, leaving 14 bases between them. CDR3 loop: CAWRGDPWTGNTIYF. The DNA of the CDR3 is TGTGCCTGGAGGGGAGACCCATGGACTGGAAACACCATATATTTT.

In this sample, this clone turned up a few times. This chain links TRBV9 with TRBJ1-1, with a possible D match to TRBD1 (5 bases). The ends were cut back, 6 bases at V and 4 bases at J, with 19 bases in the middle. Germline CDR1 is SGDLS and CDR2 is YYNGEE. The CDR3 length is 15 residues. The CDR3 coding sequence is TGTGCCAGCAAGCGGGACTTGGGGCAGGGCACTGAAGCTTTCTTT. Encoded protein: CASKRDLGQGTEAFF.

A few counts support this clone. This chain joins TRBV4-1 and TRBJ2-3; 11 nucleotides line up with TRBD2. Germline assignment: CDR1 MGHRA and CDR2 YSYEKL. This CDR3 has 16 residues. The V and J ends lost 0 bases and 1 base, in that order; junction bases with no gene match: 0. In nucleotides, the CDR3 is TGCGCCAGCAGCCAAGAACTAGCGGGAGGCACAGATACGCAGTATTTT. It encodes CASSQELAGGTDTQYF.

The rearrangement uses TRBV10-1 and TRBJ2-2; 13 bases align to TRBD2. Germline V gives CDR1 WNHNN, CDR2 SYGVQD (reference sequence). Trimming took 3 bases from V and 8 from J; bases not matched to a gene: 3. This CDR3 contains 15 residues. The CDR3, as DNA: TGCGCCAGCAGTGAAGGACTAGCGGGAGATGGGGAGCTGTTTTTT. Amino acids: CASSEGLAGDGELFF.

The chain joins TRBV5-1 to TRBJ2-7; a weak D match, TRBD2 (6 bases). Deletions cut 0 bases from V and 0 bases from J, with 10 bases between. CDR1 is SGHRS, CDR2 YFSETQ, per germline. The CDR3 is 15 residues long. The CDR3 spells CASSLVEGGSYEQYF. DNA of the CDR3: TGCGCCAGCAGCTTGGTTGAGGGAGGCTCCTACGAGCAGTACTTC.

This clone was observed a handful of times. The chain recombines TRBV7-8 with TRBJ2-1, with 8 bases fitting TRBD2. The germline CDR1 and CDR2 sequences are SGHVS and FQNEAQ. The CDR3 has 16 amino acids. J gave up 4 bases and V 1 base, and 6 bases lay outside the gene matches. The CDR3 region is CASSLEVTSDYNEQFF. The CDR3 DNA is TGTGCCAGCAGCTTAGAGGTGACTAGCGATTACAATGAGCAGTTCTTC.

The chain is built from TRBV5-1 and TRBJ2-3; TRBD2 aligns across 9 bases. The CDR3 contains 19 residues. The junction had 17 bases not matched to a gene; V was cut back by 6 bases and J by 0 bases. CDR1 and CDR2 (germline): SGHRS, YFSETQ. Here the CDR3 reads CASTPRKSGRPTSTDTQYF. As DNA, the CDR3 is TGCGCCAGCACACCCAGGAAAAGCGGGAGGCCCACTAGCACAGATACGCAGTATTTT.

V and J are TRBV28 and TRBJ1-3; possibly TRBD1 for D (5 bases). Trimming left V 3 bases short and J 2 bases short, with 5 bases between. The V gene's germline CDR1 is MDHEN and CDR2 SYDVKM. This CDR3 comprises 13 residues. CDR3 bases: TGTGCCAGCAGTTTGACAGCTGGAAACACCATATATTTT. Its protein is CASSLTAGNTIYF.

The J gene is TRBJ1-5, the V gene TRBV7-2; the D gene is possibly TRBD1 (6 bases). CDR3 length: 16 amino acids. Trimming removed 1 base at V and 1 base at J, with 11 bases between. The germline V gene encodes CDR1 SGHTA and CDR2 FQGNSA. The CDR3 region is CASSLEGDLSNQPQHF. The CDR3 nucleotides read TGTGCCAGCAGCTTAGAGGGGGATTTGAGCAATCAGCCCCAGCATTTT.

The chain links TRBV25-1 to TRBJ2-1; the D is unclear. V lost 0 bases, J lost 5 bases, and 8 bases lay in between. Germline CDR1 MGHDK, CDR2 SYGVNS. This CDR3 has 14 amino acids. For the CDR3, the DNA is TGTGCCAGCAGTGAATATTCGAGCAACAATGAGCAGTTCTTC. Its protein is CASSEYSSNNEQFF.

A few counts support this clone. The chain joins TRBV7-6 to TRBJ2-1; D is perhaps TRBD1 (8 bases). The V end was cut by 5 bases, the J end by 0 bases, with 17 bases between. The CDR3 has 17 amino acids. Germline loops: CDR1 SGHVS, CDR2 FNYEAQ. As DNA, the CDR3 is TGTGCCAGCAGCGGCCGGGACAGGACTAGCTCCTACAATGAGCAGTTCTTC. Its translation: CASSGRDRTSSYNEQFF.

This sequence joins TRBV4-3 and TRBJ2-7; 8 nucleotides agree with TRBD1. Germline assignment: CDR1 LGHNA and CDR2 YSLEER. Unmatched junction bases numbered 6, after V lost 1 base and J lost 4 bases. The CDR3 is 15 residues long. In DNA form, the CDR3 reads TGCGCCAGCAGCCAAGTGGGGACAGGAAAATACGAGCAGTACTTC. Translating it yields CASSQVGTGKYEQYF.

The chain has TRBV9 and TRBJ2-7; D is uncertain. CDR1 and CDR2 (germline): SGDLS, YYNGEE. The CDR3 covers 13 residues. Trimming removed 3 bases from V and 2 bases from J, with 9 bases in between. CDR3: CASSGRIPYEQYF. The CDR3 bases are TGTGCCAGCAGCGGGCGGATCCCCTACGAGCAGTACTTC. The full variable domain, its missing parts supplied by reference TRBV9 and TRBJ2-7, is DSGVTQTPKHLITATGQRVTLRCSPRSGDLSVYWYQQSLDQGLQFLIQYYNGEERAKGNILERFSAQQFPDLHSELNLSSLELGDSALYFCASSGRIPYEQYFGPGTRLTVT.

This clone has more than one count but fewer than ten. The chain is built from TRBV5-8 and TRBJ2-7; a possible D gene is TRBD1 (6 bases). CDR1 is SGHTS, CDR2 YDEGEE, per germline. The V and J ends lost 3 bases and 2 bases respectively, with 12 bases between them. The CDR3 extends over 14 amino acids. CDR3: CASSSGQFPYEQYF. CDR3 bases: TGTGCCAGCAGCTCCGGACAGTTCCCCTACGAGCAGTACTTC.

This clone was seen more than once but under ten times. This rearrangement joins TRBV5-6 to TRBJ1-3; perhaps TRBD1 as D (6 bases). The V end was cut by 4 bases, the J end by 5 bases, with 13 bases between. Germline V gene sequence: CDR1 SGHDT, CDR2 YYEEEE. The CDR3 has 14 amino acids. In nucleotides, the CDR3 is TGTGCCAGCAGCCTAACAGGGAATCGAAACACCATATATTTT. This sequence encodes CASSLTGNRNTIYF.